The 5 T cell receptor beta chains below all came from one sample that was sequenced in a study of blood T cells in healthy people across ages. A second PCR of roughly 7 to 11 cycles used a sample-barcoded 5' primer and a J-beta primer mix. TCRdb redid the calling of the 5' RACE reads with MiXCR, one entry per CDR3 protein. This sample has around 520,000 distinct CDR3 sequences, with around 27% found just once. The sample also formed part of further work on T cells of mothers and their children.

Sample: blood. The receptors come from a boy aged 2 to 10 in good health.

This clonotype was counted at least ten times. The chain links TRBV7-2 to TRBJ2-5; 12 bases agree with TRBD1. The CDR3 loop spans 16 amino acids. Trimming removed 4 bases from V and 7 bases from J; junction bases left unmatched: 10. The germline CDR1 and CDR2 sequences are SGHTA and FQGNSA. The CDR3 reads CASSSRPGQGAGTQYF. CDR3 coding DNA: TGTGCCAGCAGCTCGCGTCCGGGACAGGGGGCAGGGACCCAGTACTTC.

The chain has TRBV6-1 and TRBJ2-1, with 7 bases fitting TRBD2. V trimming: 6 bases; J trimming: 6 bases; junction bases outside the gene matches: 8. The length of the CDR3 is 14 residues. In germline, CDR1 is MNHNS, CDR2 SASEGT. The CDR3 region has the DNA TGTGCCAGCAGCCAAGAGCGGGGTGGCAATGAGCAGTTCTTC. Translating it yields CASSQERGGNEQFF.

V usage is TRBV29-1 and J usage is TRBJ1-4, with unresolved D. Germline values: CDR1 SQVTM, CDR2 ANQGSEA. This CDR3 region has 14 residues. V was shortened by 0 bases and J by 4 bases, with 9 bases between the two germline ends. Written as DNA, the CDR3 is TGCAGCGTTGAAGATGGTCCGAATAATGAAAAACTGTTTTTT. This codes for CSVEDGPNNEKLFF.

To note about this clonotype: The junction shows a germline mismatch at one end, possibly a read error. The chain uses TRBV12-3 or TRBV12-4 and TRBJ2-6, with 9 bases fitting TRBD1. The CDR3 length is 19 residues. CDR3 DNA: TGTGCCAGCAGTCCCACAGGGGGCGCTTCACTCTCTGGGGCCAACGTCCCGACTTTC. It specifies CASSPTGGASLSGANVPTF.

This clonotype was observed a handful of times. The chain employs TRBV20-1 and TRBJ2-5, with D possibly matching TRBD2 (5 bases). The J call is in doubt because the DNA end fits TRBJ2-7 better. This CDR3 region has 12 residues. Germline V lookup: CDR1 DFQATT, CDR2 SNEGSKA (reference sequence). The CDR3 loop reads CSAEGEPHEQYF. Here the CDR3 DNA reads TGCAGTGCTGAGGGTGAGCCCCACGAGCAGTACTTC.